This T cell receptor beta chain appears in the sequencing data of a study of shared clonotypes between healthy human individuals. Execution of the assay was at deep level. Repertoires were generated with immunoSEQ multiplex PCR, while TCRdb's copy carries only in-frame clones and drops some. The profile shows approximately 2.1 million clones, 93% of them singletons. This sequence originates from a man between 18 and 35 years old in good health. Some clones in this sample may be carry-over from other donors' samples. Sequencing input: naive CD4+ T cells from PBMCs. Subset described: CD45RA+ positively selected.

CDR3 bases: TGTGCCAGCTCACTTAACAGGGGGAACCAAGAGACCCAGTACTTC. This gives the protein CASSLNRGNQETQYF. The rearrangement links TRBV18 to TRBJ2-5; 8 bases line up with TRBD1. CDR3 length: 15 residues. From germline, CDR1 is KGHSH and CDR2 LQKENI. Unmatched junction bases numbered 4, after V lost 4 bases and J lost 0 bases. The variable domain in full, with the rest retrieved from reference TRBV18 and TRBJ2-5, is NAGVMQNPRHLVRRRGQEARLRCSPMKGHSHVYWYRQLPEEGLKFMVYLQKENIIDESGMPKERFSAEFPKEGPSILRIQQVVRGDSAAYFCASSLNRGNQETQYFGPGTRLLVL.